These 11 T cell receptor beta chains were all obtained from the same sample, sequenced in a study of pediatric ulcerative colitis. The rectum was sampled with one to two pinch biopsies at colonoscopy. TCRdb keeps only in-frame clones here, not all; method: immunoSEQ multiplex PCR. The data show about 36,000 clones, less than 80% seen once. The sample taken for sequencing was gut tissue. These receptors were collected from a boy aged 5-17 years with moderate ulcerative colitis.

CDR3 nucleotide sequence: TGTGCCAGCAGCCCCCCCGCGGGCTACCAACGGTTAACTTCACCCCTCCACTTT. This sequence encodes CASSPPAGYQRLTSPLHF. This sequence joins TRBV7-2 and TRBJ1-6, with D uncertain. The V and J ends lost 5 bases and 9 bases respectively, with 26 bases between them. The V gene's germline CDR1 is SGHTA and CDR2 FQGNSA. The CDR3 has 18 residues.

This clone was seen only a few times. The chain recombines TRBV27 with TRBJ2-2; D gene unclear. Deletions cut 7 bases from V and 0 bases from J, with 9 bases between. The CDR3 runs 14 residues. CDR1 is MNHEY, CDR2 SMNVEV, per germline (reference sequence). CDR3 DNA sequence: TGTGCCAGCATGACTTACGCGAACACCGGGGAGCTGTTTTTT. Translation: CASMTYANTGELFF.

V and J are TRBV6-5 and TRBJ2-4; D may match TRBD1 or TRBD2 (5 bases each). CDR1 and CDR2 from the germline V gene are MNHEY and SVGAGI. The ends were cut back, 3 bases at V and 6 bases at J, with 12 bases in the middle. The CDR3 is made up of 14 amino acids. The CDR3 DNA sequence: TGTGCCAGCAGTTATCGGGGCAGTCTAAACATTCAGTACTTC. It specifies CASSYRGSLNIQYF.

The chain has TRBV6-5 and TRBJ2-1, with a weak D call TRBD1 (5 bases). CDR3 length: 16 residues. V dropped 4 bases and J dropped 1 base, with 14 bases sitting between them. Germline CDR1 is MNHEY and CDR2 is SVGAGI. The DNA for the CDR3 is TGTGCCAGCAGTTTTGGACCATCAGGGTCCTACAATGAGCAGTTCTTC. This encodes CASSFGPSGSYNEQFF.

The sample holds one count of this clone. The V gene is TRBV2, the J gene TRBJ1-2; D is ambiguous. The germline gives CDR1 SNHLY, CDR2 FYNNEI. The length of the CDR3 is 14 residues. Trimming removed 5 bases at V and 5 bases at J, with 15 bases between. The CDR3 sequence: CASSYLLESYGYTF. The CDR3 DNA reads as TGTGCCAGCAGTTACCTATTAGAATCTTATGGCTACACCTTC.

The rearrangement links TRBV29-1 to TRBJ1-4; D is perhaps TRBD1 (5 bases). The CDR3 extends over 13 amino acids. CDR1 is SQVTM, CDR2 ANQGSEA, per germline. Trimming stripped 1 base from V and 8 bases from J, with 11 bases between. In DNA form, the CDR3 reads TGCAGCGTTGAAGTCCGGGACGTAGAAAAACTGTTTTTT. It specifies CSVEVRDVEKLFF.

This chain joins TRBV28 and TRBJ2-1, with TRBD2 identical over 14 bases. Trimming cost V 7 bases and J 1 base; bases outside gene matches: 9. The CDR3 has 18 amino acids. Germline values: CDR1 MDHEN, CDR2 SYDVKM. As DNA, the CDR3 is TGTGCCAGCAAAGGGACTAGCGGGGGAACCGCATCCTACAATGAGCAGTTCTTC. Translated, it gives CASKGTSGGTASYNEQFF.

The chain links TRBV21-1 to TRBJ2-7; the table gives TRBD2 as D, unverified against the DNA. TRBV21-1 is marked as a pseudogene. The CDR3 is 23 amino acids. CDR3 bases: TGTGCCAGCAGCAAAGAAAGCGCAGAAGAGGCGGGAAGGGGTTTGGAGTCTGCCTACGAGCAGTACTTC. As protein: CASSKESAEEAGRGLESAYEQYF.

J is TRBJ2-7 and V is TRBV2, with TRBD1 matching over 7 bases. This CDR3 has 11 residues. The junction had 6 bases not matched to a gene; V was cut back by 10 bases and J by 6 bases. Germline assignment: CDR1 SNHLY and CDR2 FYNNEI. Here the CDR3 reads CATGQVSEQYF. In DNA, the CDR3 is TGTGCCACAGGACAGGTATCCGAGCAGTACTTC.

CDR3 DNA sequence: TGTGCCAGCTCACCCCCCCGTAGCTCCTACGAGCAGTACTTC. Translating gives CASSPPRSSYEQYF. V and J are TRBV18 and TRBJ2-7, with D unresolved. Trimming stripped 3 bases from V and 0 bases from J, with 9 bases between. In germline, CDR1 is KGHSH, CDR2 LQKENI. The CDR3 is 14 residues long.

The count of this clone is one. The junction and the germline gene differ at one end; a read error may be behind it. The chain carries TRBV5-6 and TRBJ2-1; D ambiguous. The CDR3 sequence is 11 residues long. CDR1 and CDR2 (germline): SGHDT, YYEEEE. Written as DNA, the CDR3 is TGTGCCAGCAGCTTGCATGGCTTTTCGATCTTC. Its protein is CASSLHGFSIF. Drawing the rest from reference TRBV5-6 and TRBJ2-1, the complete variable domain is DAGVTQSPTHLIKTRGQQVTLRCSPKSGHDTVSWYQQALGQGPQFIFQYYEEEERQRGNFPDRFSGHQFPNYSSELNVNALLLGDSALYLCASSLHGFSIFGPGTRLTVL.